This passage covers 29 T cell receptor beta chains from one sample sequenced in a study of T cells in tumors after PD-1 blockade. Sequencing used immunoSEQ multiplex PCR; TCRdb keeps in-frame clones, though not all of them. The repertoire holds roughly 19,000 clones, roughly 78% seen once, with roughly 25% in the top ten. The sequenced sample was PBMCs, obtained before anti-PD-1 treatment. These receptor sequences come from a human donor with basal cell carcinoma.

About this clone: Other DNA variants within this sample encode the same CDR3. The V call is TRBV2, the J call TRBJ2-1; 8 bases align to TRBD2. Germline CDR1 SNHLY, CDR2 FYNNEI. The CDR3 contains 19 residues. In DNA, the CDR3 is TGTCCCCGCTGTGACGGGGGGGCGCGGGTGGGGAGCTCCTACAATGAGCAGTTCTTC. Its translation: CPRCDGGARVGSSYNEQFF.

This sequence joins TRBV6-5 and TRBJ1-1; 7 bases line up with TRBD1. V lost 8 bases to trimming and J lost 5 bases; unmatched junction nucleotides: 5. Germline CDR1 MNHEY, CDR2 SVGAGI. The CDR3 runs 12 residues. This CDR3 is CASPDRRTEAFF. CDR3 DNA: TGTGCCAGCCCGGACAGGCGTACTGAAGCTTTCTTT.

The chain couples TRBV6-6 to TRBJ2-5; the match to TRBD2 covers 11 bases. Germline lookup yields CDR1 MNHNY and CDR2 SVGAGI (reference sequence). The CDR3 runs 16 residues. The J segment lost 1 base and the V segment lost 5 bases, leaving 6 bases of the junction unmatched. The CDR3 reads CASSRPSGGSQETQYF. CDR3 coding DNA: TGTGCCAGCAGTCGACCTAGCGGGGGGTCCCAAGAGACCCAGTACTTC.

The genes are TRBV19 and TRBJ2-2; a weak D match, TRBD2 (6 bases). Per germline, CDR1 LNHDA and CDR2 SQIVND (reference sequence). The CDR3 sequence is 16 residues long. V was trimmed by 0 bases and J by 1 base, leaving 9 bases between them. The CDR3 DNA reads as TGTGCCAGTAGTATAGATCGGAGGGGGAACACCGGGGAGCTGTTTTTT. Its protein product is CASSIDRRGNTGELFF.

This rearrangement joins TRBV3-1 (or the pseudogene TRBV3-2) to TRBJ1-5; D not certain. The CDR3 loop spans 15 amino acids. The V and J ends lost 1 base and 6 bases respectively, with 13 bases between them. CDR1 and CDR2 from the germline V gene are LGHDT and YNNKEL (reference sequence). For the CDR3, the DNA is TGTGCCAGCAGCCAAGTAACTGGGGTGGGTCAGCCCCAGCATTTT. Residues: CASSQVTGVGQPQHF.

This sequence joins TRBV29-1 and TRBJ2-1; 9 nucleotides match TRBD2. The length of the CDR3 is 18 residues. Germline V gene sequence: CDR1 SQVTM, CDR2 ANQGSEA. Losses at the gene ends were 3 bases for V and 10 bases for J; bases not matched to a gene: 22. The CDR3 DNA is TGCAGCGTTGATCTCCCCCAGGGGAGGGCGGGGGGGACAGAAGAGCAGTTCTTC. It yields the protein CSVDLPQGRAGGTEEQFF.

J is TRBJ1-4 and V is TRBV3-1 (or the pseudogene TRBV3-2); the D gene is possibly TRBD1 (6 bases). The CDR3 covers 15 residues. Trimming cost V 4 bases and J 4 bases, with 13 bases left between them. Germline V CDR1 and CDR2: LGHDT, YNNKEL (reference sequence). The CDR3, as DNA: TGTGCCAGCAGCCCTCTACAGGGAGTTAATGAAAAACTGTTTTTT. As protein: CASSPLQGVNEKLFF.

On this clone itself: Compared with germline, one end of the junction differs, possibly owing to a read error. The V gene is TRBV2, the J gene TRBJ2-1; TRBD2 might be the D (7 bases). Germline V CDR1 and CDR2: SNHLY, FYNNEI. The CDR3 is made up of 19 amino acids. The CDR3 region has the DNA TGTGCCTGCAGTTATGGGGGGGGGCGGGTGGGGAGCTCCTACAATGAGCAGTTCTTC. Translated, it gives CACSYGGGRVGSSYNEQFF. Combining the CDR3 with reference TRBV2 and TRBJ2-1 gives the whole variable domain EPEVTQTPSHQVTQMGQEVILRCVPISNHLYFYWYRQILGQKVEFLVSFYNNEISEKSEIFDDQFSVERPDGSNFTLKIRSTKLEDSAMYFCACSYGGGRVGSSYNEQFFGPGTRLTVL.

With respect to this clone: A read error likely explains this, since a far larger clone differs by one base. Other DNA sequences within the sample encode an identical CDR3. This rearrangement joins TRBV2 to TRBJ2-1, with a weak D call TRBD2 (7 bases). V shed 3 bases and J shed 0 bases, with 21 bases lying between them. This CDR3 contains 19 residues. Germline assignment: CDR1 SNHLY and CDR2 FYNNEI. The CDR3 spells CASSDGGARAGSSYNEQFF. In DNA form, the CDR3 reads TGTGCCAGCAGTGATGGGGGGGCGCGGGCGGGGAGCTCCTACAATGAGCAGTTCTTC.

Notes on this clone: This CDR3 is also generated by other DNA sequences in the sample. The genes are TRBV2 and TRBJ2-1, with 7 positions matching TRBD2. Germline-derived CDR1 and CDR2 are SNHLY and FYNNEI. The ends lost 5 bases at V and 0 bases at J; junction bases unmatched: 16. The CDR3 is 19 amino acids. The CDR3 DNA follows: TGTGCCAGCAGTTATGGGTGGGCGGGGGTGGGGAGCTCCTACAATGAGCAGTTCTTC. The encoded protein is CASSYGWAGVGSSYNEQFF.

V and J are TRBV10-3 and TRBJ2-1; no firm D call. Germline V gives CDR1 ENHRY, CDR2 SYGVKD. V lost 5 bases to trimming and J lost 0 bases, with 5 bases between them. The CDR3 has 13 amino acids. DNA for the CDR3: TGTGCCATCAGTCAAAGCTCCTACAATGAGCAGTTCTTC. This translates into CAISQSSYNEQFF.

This chain connects TRBV7-6 to TRBJ2-1, with D perhaps given as TRBD1 or TRBD2 (5 bases each). V shed 5 bases and J shed 10 bases, with 24 bases lying between them. CDR3 length: 16 residues. The germline V gene has CDR1 SGHVS and CDR2 FNYEAQ. Here the CDR3 reads CASSLGGGPPTREQFF. CDR3 sequence (DNA): TGTGCCAGCAGCCTGGGTGGGGGACCCCCCACGAGGGAGCAGTTCTTC.

The genes are TRBV5-4 and TRBJ2-7; TRBD1 agrees at 8 bases. The trim removed 3 bases at V and 5 bases at J, leaving 4 bases unmatched. Germline lookup yields CDR1 SGHNT and CDR2 YYREEE (reference sequence). CDR3 length: 13 residues. In DNA form, the CDR3 reads TGTGCCAGCAGCTCAGGACAGGGCGACGAGCAGTACTTC. Translating it yields CASSSGQGDEQYF.

This rearrangement joins TRBV10-3 to TRBJ2-5; 7 nucleotides align to TRBD1. With 0 bases clipped from V and 5 bases from J, the junction kept 6 bases outside the gene matches. Germline V gene data show CDR1 as ENHRY and CDR2 as SYGVKD. The CDR3 length is 15 residues. The CDR3 coding sequence is TGTGCCATCAGTGAGTCGGAACAGGGGCTGGAGACCCAGTACTTC. This encodes CAISESEQGLETQYF.

This clone was seen once. Its ends do not fully match the called genes, so a read error is possible. The gene calls are TRBV5-6 and TRBJ1-2, with TRBD1 identical over 8 bases. The CDR3 consists of 15 residues. Germline assignment: CDR1 SGHDT and CDR2 YYEEEE. CDR3 in amino acids: CAGSRKLGQGYGYTF. The DNA for the CDR3 is TGTGCCGGCAGCCGTAAACTAGGACAGGGCTATGGCTACACCTTC. Variable domain in full (rest from reference TRBV5-6 and TRBJ1-2): DAGVTQSPTHLIKTRGQQVTLRCSPKSGHDTVSWYQQALGQGPQFIFQYYEEEERQRGNFPDRFSGHQFPNYSSELNVNALLLGDSALYLCAGSRKLGQGYGYTFGSGTRLTVV.

The chain links TRBV6-5 to TRBJ2-3; no reliable D call. Per germline, CDR1 MNHEY and CDR2 SVGAGI. The CDR3 has 11 residues. Trimming removed 8 bases at V and 1 base at J, with 4 bases between. The CDR3 protein is CASVGTDTQYF. The CDR3 nucleotides are TGTGCCAGCGTGGGCACAGATACGCAGTATTTT.

V usage is TRBV5-1 and J usage is TRBJ1-4; unclear D gene. From germline, CDR1 is SGHRS and CDR2 YFSETQ. The V end was cut by 2 bases, the J end by 8 bases, with 13 bases between. The CDR3 sequence is 14 residues long. CDR3 nucleotide sequence: TGCGCCAGCAGCTTCGGGGAGCCTCCCGAAAAACTGTTTTTT. Translation gives CASSFGEPPEKLFF.

This clone was seen just once. V is TRBV2 and J is TRBJ1-5; TRBD1 is a possible D gene (5 bases). Trimming removed 6 bases from V and 1 base from J, with 10 bases in between. The germline gives CDR1 SNHLY, CDR2 FYNNEI. The CDR3 has 14 residues. The CDR3 here is CASSGGSSNQPQHF. The CDR3 DNA sequence: TGTGCCAGCAGCGGGGGTTCAAGCAATCAGCCCCAGCATTTT.

The V gene is TRBV6-5, the J gene TRBJ1-5; 7 bases agree with TRBD1. CDR3 length equals 14 residues. Germline lookup yields CDR1 MNHEY and CDR2 SVGAGI. The junction had 9 bases not matched to a gene; V was cut back by 3 bases and J by 10 bases. The CDR3 nucleotides read TGTGCCAGCAGTTATTGGGACAGTTTGGGTCCCCAGCATTTT. This gives the protein CASSYWDSLGPQHF.

V is TRBV21-1 and J is TRBJ1-3; TRBD1, as called in the table, went unchecked against the DNA. TRBV21-1 is classified as a pseudogene. CDR3 size: 14 residues. This CDR3 reads CASPGHRSGNTIYF. DNA of the CDR3: TGTGCCAGCCCGGGACACCGCTCTGGAAACACCATATATTTT.

This chain links TRBV18 with TRBJ2-3, with a possible D match to TRBD1 (5 bases). CDR3 length: 16 amino acids. The germline gives CDR1 KGHSH, CDR2 LQKENI. The V end lost 4 bases, the J end lost 0 bases, and 14 bases lay between the germline ends. CDR3 sequence: CASSLSTARSTDTQYF. The CDR3 DNA reads TGTGCCAGCTCACTGTCGACAGCCAGGAGCACAGATACGCAGTATTTT.

The rearrangement links TRBV6-5 to TRBJ1-5, with D possibly TRBD1 on 5 matching bases. V lost 7 bases and J lost 7, with 14 bases in between. The CDR3 covers 13 residues. CDR1 and CDR2 (germline): MNHEY, SVGAGI. CDR3 residues: CASNLDRGQPQHF. The CDR3 nucleotides read TGTGCCAGCAACCTAGACAGAGGGCAGCCCCAGCATTTT.

The rearrangement links TRBV6-4 to TRBJ2-6; 10 nucleotides align to TRBD1. This CDR3 contains 16 residues. Germline V gene data show CDR1 as MRHNA and CDR2 as SNTAGT. V shed 9 bases, J shed 2 bases, and the junction held 7 bases outside the gene matches. CDR3 sequence: CARSDRGGPGANVLTF. DNA of the CDR3: TGTGCCAGATCGGACAGGGGGGGACCTGGGGCCAACGTCCTGACTTTC.

The V call is TRBV5-1, the J call TRBJ1-2; tentatively, D is TRBD1 (6 bases). With 3 bases removed from V and 5 bases from J, the gap between germline ends came to 14 bases. The CDR3 is 14 residues long. Germline V lookup: CDR1 SGHRS, CDR2 YFSETQ. The CDR3 here is CASSSQGEIYGYTF. CDR3 bases: TGCGCCAGCAGCTCACAGGGCGAGATTTATGGCTACACCTTC.

This chain connects TRBV7-2 to TRBJ2-1; D is undetermined. Germline V gives CDR1 SGHTA, CDR2 FQGNSA. V was pared by 1 base and J by 7 bases, with 14 bases between. The CDR3 length is 15 residues. As DNA, the CDR3 is TGTGCCAGCAGCTTAGATGGATATGTAGTGAATGAGCAGTTCTTC. This codes for CASSLDGYVVNEQFF. Combining the CDR3 with reference TRBV7-2 and TRBJ2-1 gives the whole variable domain GAGVSQSPSNKVTEKGKDVELRCDPISGHTALYWYRQSLGQGLEFLIYFQGNSAPDKSGLPSDRFSAERTGGSVSTLTIQRTQQEDSAVYLCASSLDGYVVNEQFFGPGTRLTVL.

V usage is TRBV7-3 and J usage is TRBJ2-3; no firm D call. The CDR3 spans 13 residues. V lost 4 bases and J lost 4, with 9 bases in between. The germline V gene has CDR1 SGHTA and CDR2 FQGTGA. CDR3 in DNA: TGTGCCAGCAGCTCCTACTTGGCAGATACGCAGTATTTT. Residues: CASSSYLADTQYF.

The V gene is TRBV28, the J gene TRBJ1-2; D uncertain. The length of the CDR3 is 14 residues. V was cut by 3 bases and J by 8 bases, with 16 bases left in between. The V gene's germline CDR1 is MDHEN and CDR2 SYDVKM. CDR3 sequence (DNA): TGTGCCAGCAGTTTGGTGAGGAACGTACCAGGCTACACCTTC. It is translated as CASSLVRNVPGYTF.

V is TRBV7-6 and J is TRBJ2-2; D may be TRBD2 (5 bases). The CDR3 loop spans 16 amino acids. The V and J ends lost 0 bases and 0 bases respectively, with 8 bases between them. Germline V gene lookup returns CDR1 SGHVS and CDR2 FNYEAQ. The CDR3 loop reads CASSLARVANTGELFF. As DNA, the CDR3 is TGTGCCAGCAGCTTAGCGCGGGTAGCGAACACCGGGGAGCTGTTTTTT.

The chain carries TRBV6-2 or TRBV6-3 and TRBJ2-5, with D unresolved. CDR1 MNHEY and CDR2 SVGEGT come from the germline V gene. V lost 2 bases and J 5 bases, leaving 9 bases between the germline ends. The CDR3 sequence is 13 residues long. The CDR3 DNA reads TGTGCCAGCAGTTACGGCCTCTGGGAGACCCAGTACTTC. Protein sequence: CASSYGLWETQYF.